A selection of T cell receptor beta chains follows, all from one sample in a study of blood T cell repertoires in COVID-19. TCRdb keeps only in-frame clones here, not all; method: immunoSEQ multiplex PCR. The data show 250,000 or so clones, about 83% seen once. Material for sequencing was peripheral blood. The receptors originated from a human donor in a cohort sampled during active COVID-19. CDR3s include the opening cysteine and the closing phenylalanine or tryptophan. The D gene is left open where the match is weak. Clone size is stated in some rows and not others, as once, few, many or a class when expanded.

d_call clone_size j_call v_call cdr3_aa cdr3_nt
. . TRBJ1-3 TRBV9 CASSVQGSLHSGNTIYF TGTGCCAGCAGCGTCCAGGGTTCCCTCCACTCTGGAAACACCATATATTTT
. . TRBJ2-5 TRBV5-8 CASSLGAPQETQYF TGTGCCAGCAGCTTGGGAGCGCCCCAAGAGACCCAGTACTTC
TRBD1 once TRBJ1-2 TRBV6-6 CASSYNDRDYGYTF TGTGCCAGCAGTTACAACGACAGGGACTATGGCTACACCTTC
TRBD1 . TRBJ1-6 TRBV28 CASTEDREDYNSPLHF TGTGCCAGCACCGAGGACAGGGAGGACTATAATTCACCCCTCCACTTT
TRBD1 . TRBJ1-1 TRBV5-4 CASSWQGDPEAFF TGTGCCAGCAGCTGGCAGGGGGACCCTGAAGCTTTCTTT
TRBD2 . TRBJ2-2 TRBV5-6 CASSLEPAGVTGELFF TGTGCCAGCAGCTTAGAACCAGCGGGAGTTACCGGGGAGCTGTTTTTT
TRBD1 . TRBJ2-7 TRBV7-9 CASRLDRESYEQYF TGTGCCAGCAGACTAGACAGGGAGTCCTACGAGCAGTACTTC
TRBD1 few TRBJ2-7 TRBV2 CASTGKYEQYF TGTGCTTCGACAGGGAAATACGAGCAGTACTTC
TRBD2 few TRBJ2-2 TRBV5-1 CASNVAGATGELFF TGCGCCAGCAACGTAGCGGGAGCTACCGGGGAGCTGTTTTTT
. . TRBJ1-5 TRBV6-5 CASRTNSNQPQHF TGTGCCAGCAGGACAAATAGCAATCAGCCCCAGCATTTT
TRBD1 . TRBJ2-7 TRBV19 CASSIDLRQGAYEQYF TGTGCCAGTAGTATAGATCTTCGACAGGGGGCCTACGAGCAGTACTTC
TRBD1 . TRBJ1-1 TRBV7-6 CASSLGRGRNTEAFF TGTGCCAGCAGCTTAGGGAGGGGGCGGAACACTGAAGCTTTCTTT
TRBD1 . TRBJ1-5 TRBV30 CAWSEAGQGSQPQHF TGTGCCTGGTCCGAAGCGGGACAGGGAAGTCAGCCCCAGCATTTT
TRBD1 . TRBJ1-2 TRBV7-3 CASSLTSDRGRNYGYTF TGTGCCAGCAGCTTAACGTCGGACAGGGGGCGCAACTATGGCTACACCTTC
TRBD1 . TRBJ2-1 TRBV5-5 CASSLGRTGGNNEQFF TGTGCCAGCAGCTTGGGCCGAACAGGGGGCAATAATGAGCAGTTCTTC
. . TRBJ2-7 TRBV5-1 CASSLIAGPEQYF TGCGCCAGCAGCTTGATAGCCGGTCCAGAGCAGTACTTC
TRBD2 . TRBJ2-2 TRBV27 CASRRRLAGGPINTGELFF TGTGCCAGCAGACGACGACTAGCGGGGGGCCCTATTAACACCGGGGAGCTGTTTTTT
. . TRBJ2-1 TRBV7-9 CASSVQFYQFF TGTGCCAGCAGCGTACAGTTCTATCAGTTCTTC
TRBD1 . TRBJ2-1 TRBV6-5 CASTIRTGTYNEQFF TGTGCCAGCACCATTCGGACAGGAACCTACAATGAGCAGTTCTTC